This T cell receptor beta chain comes out of a study of T-cell reconstitution after alpha-beta-depleted transplantation in children. For TCRbeta, the library was prepared with unique molecular identifiers. One entry per CDR3 protein results from TCRdb running MiXCR on the PCR reads. The data show 300,000 to 350,000 distinct CDR3 sequences, about 16% seen once. Study-level findings and limits: After one year, T-cell counts and TCRbeta diversity mostly came from new T cells. Diversity of TCRbeta at day 60 was high in some patients, arising from surviving recipient T cells and thymic progenitors.

J gave up 8 bases and V 5 bases, and 6 bases lay outside the gene matches. The CDR3 consists of 13 residues. CDR1 SEHNR and CDR2 FQNEAQ come from the germline V gene (reference sequence). As regards this clonotype: Antigen unknown.

Sequenced material: PBMCs, mostly from graft donor cells, taken 360 days after TCRalphabeta/CD19-depleted stem cell transplant. The gene calls are TRBV7-9 and TRBJ2-1; 7 bases are a match to TRBD2. This TCR was sampled from a male patient aged 2 to 9 who had a stem cell transplant for acute lymphoblastic leukemia, so the T cells may come from the graft donor. CDR3 DNA: TGTGCCAGCAGCGTCACTAGCGTCGATGAGCAGTTCTTC. This gives the protein CASSVTSVDEQFF.